This TCR beta chain derives from a study of blood T cell repertoires in COVID-19. Measured with immunoSEQ multiplex PCR; TCRdb has only the in-frame clones, and not every one. The sample holds approximately 280,000 clones, 75% to 90% seen once. The CDR3 totals 12 residues. Trimming cost V 6 bases and J 11 bases, with 11 bases left between them. Germline lookup yields CDR1 MNHEY and CDR2 SMNVEV (reference sequence). The V call is TRBV27, the J call TRBJ1-6; TRBD1 is a possible D gene (6 bases). Sequencing used peripheral blood. This clonotype originated in a woman in her fifties or sixties with acute or convalescent COVID-19. CDR3 sequence: CASRRGGTPLHF. The CDR3 DNA reads TGTGCCAGCAGAAGGGGGGGTACACCCCTCCACTTT.